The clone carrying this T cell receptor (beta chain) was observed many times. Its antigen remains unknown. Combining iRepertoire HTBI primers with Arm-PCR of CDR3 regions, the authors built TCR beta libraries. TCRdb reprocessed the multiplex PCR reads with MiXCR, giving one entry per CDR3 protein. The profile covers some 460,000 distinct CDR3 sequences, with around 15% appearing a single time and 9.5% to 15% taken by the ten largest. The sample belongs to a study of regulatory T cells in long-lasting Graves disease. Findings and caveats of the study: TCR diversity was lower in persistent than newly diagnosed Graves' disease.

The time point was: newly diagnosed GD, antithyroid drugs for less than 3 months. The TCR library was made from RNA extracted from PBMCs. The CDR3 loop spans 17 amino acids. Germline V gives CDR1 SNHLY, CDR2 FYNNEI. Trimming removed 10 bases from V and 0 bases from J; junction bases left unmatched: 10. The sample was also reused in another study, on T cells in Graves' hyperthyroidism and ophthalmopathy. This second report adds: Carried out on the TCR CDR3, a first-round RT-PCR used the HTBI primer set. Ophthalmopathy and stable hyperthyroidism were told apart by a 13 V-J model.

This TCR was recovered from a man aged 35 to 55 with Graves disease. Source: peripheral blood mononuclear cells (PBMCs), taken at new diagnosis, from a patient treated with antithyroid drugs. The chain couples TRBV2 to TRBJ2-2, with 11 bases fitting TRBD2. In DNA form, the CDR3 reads TGTGCCACTCGGAGGGGTAGCGGGAGGGCGAACACCGGGGAGCTGTTTTTT. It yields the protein CATRRGSGRANTGELFF. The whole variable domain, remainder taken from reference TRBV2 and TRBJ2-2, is EPEVTQTPSHQVTQMGQEVILRCVPISNHLYFYWYRQILGQKVEFLVSFYNNEISEKSEIFDDQFSVERPDGSNFTLKIRSTKLEDSAMYFCATRRGSGRANTGELFFGEGSRLTVL.